This T cell receptor beta chain was profiled in a study of molecular identifiers for immune sequencing clone quantification. The table lists this clonotype with many counts. The CDR3 loop spans 15 amino acids. Germline-derived CDR1 and CDR2 are SEHNR and FQNEAQ (reference sequence). The ends lost 7 bases at V and 1 base at J; junction bases unmatched: 9. Each CDR3 protein gets one entry after TCRdb re-called the PCR reads with MiXCR. Here the sample spans under 650,000 distinct CDR3 sequences, 20% being singletons. The material sequenced was naive CD8+ T cells from blood, with Jurkat cell RNA spiked in. The subset is: FACS-sorted CD8+CD4-CCR7+CD45RA+ naive T cells. This TCR came from a human donor in good health. Some libraries in this study had Jurkat cell RNA spiked in. The chain couples TRBV7-9 to TRBJ2-5; 7 bases match TRBD1. DNA of the CDR3: TGTGCCAGCAACCGACTGGACAGGCCCCAAGAGACCCAGTACTTC. Amino acids: CASNRLDRPQETQYF.